The clone carrying this TCR beta chain has more than one count but fewer than ten. Its antigen is unknown. TCR beta CDR3 region amplification was performed from RNA transcripts. The HTBI set primed first-round TCR CDR3 RT-PCR. TCRdb independently ran MiXCR on the multiplex PCR reads; one entry per CDR3 protein. The sample consists of more than 500,000 distinct CDR3 sequences, 13% to 15% of them appearing once. The sample originates from a study of T cells in Graves' hyperthyroidism and ophthalmopathy. Exclusions: uncontrolled infection, other autoimmune disease, pregnancy, lactation. Notes on the study in general: Researchers report that a 13 V-J model separated ophthalmopathy from stable hyperthyroidism.

Trimming shortened V by 3 bases and J by 0 bases, and 15 bases separated the two germline ends. The CDR3 loop spans 18 amino acids. The V gene's germline CDR1 is MNHEY and CDR2 SMNVEV (reference sequence). This chain joins TRBV27 and TRBJ2-6; TRBD1 might be the D (6 bases). The TCR sequence derives from a woman aged 40 to 49 with Graves' hyperthyroidism. Material: blood. CDR3 DNA sequence: TGTGCCAGCAGTTTGCCGACAGGAGCGATCTCTGGGGCCAACGTCCTGACTTTC. Its protein product is CASSLPTGAISGANVLTF.